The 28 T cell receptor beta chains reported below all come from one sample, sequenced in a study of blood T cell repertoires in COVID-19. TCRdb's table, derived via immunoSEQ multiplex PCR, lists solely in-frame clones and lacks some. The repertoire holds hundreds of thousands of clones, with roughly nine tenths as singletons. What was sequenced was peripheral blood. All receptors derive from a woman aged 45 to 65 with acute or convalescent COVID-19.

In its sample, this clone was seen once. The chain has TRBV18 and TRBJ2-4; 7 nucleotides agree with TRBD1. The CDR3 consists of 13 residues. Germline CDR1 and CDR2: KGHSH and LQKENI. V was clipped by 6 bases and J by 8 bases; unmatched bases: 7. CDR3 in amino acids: CASSLTGAHIQYF. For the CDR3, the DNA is TGTGCCAGCTCGCTCACAGGGGCCCACATTCAGTACTTC.

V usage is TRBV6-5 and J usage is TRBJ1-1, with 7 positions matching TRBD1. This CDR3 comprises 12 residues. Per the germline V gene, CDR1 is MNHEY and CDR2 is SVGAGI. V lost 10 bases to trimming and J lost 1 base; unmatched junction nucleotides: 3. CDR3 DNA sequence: TGTGCCACCGGGACAGCGAACACTGAAGCTTTCTTT. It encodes CATGTANTEAFF.

This chain's CDR3 is CASSLDQGINEQYF. The CDR3 DNA reads TGTGCCAGCAGCTTAGATCAGGGTATCAACGAGCAGTACTTC. V and J are TRBV11-3 and TRBJ2-7; D may be TRBD1 (5 bases). The CDR3 runs 14 residues. Trimming took off 0 bases at V and 5 bases at J, with 11 bases between the two ends. CDR1 and CDR2 from the germline V gene are SGHNT and YENEEA.

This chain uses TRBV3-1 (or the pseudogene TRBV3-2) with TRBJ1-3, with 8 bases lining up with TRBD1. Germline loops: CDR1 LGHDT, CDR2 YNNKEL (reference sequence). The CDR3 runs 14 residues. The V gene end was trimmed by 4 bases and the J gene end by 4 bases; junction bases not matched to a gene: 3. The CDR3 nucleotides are TGTGCCAGCAGCCCTTGGGACAGGGGAAACACCATATATTTT. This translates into CASSPWDRGNTIYF.

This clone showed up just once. In DNA, the CDR3 is TGTGCCAGTAGACCTCCGGGGGAGGATACGCAGTATTTT. This translates into CASRPPGEDTQYF. The V and J genes are TRBV19 and TRBJ2-3; possible D gene TRBD2, 6 bases. The ends were cut back, 6 bases at V and 6 bases at J, with 13 bases in the middle. Germline assignment: CDR1 LNHDA and CDR2 SQIVND (reference sequence). CDR3 length: 13 amino acids.

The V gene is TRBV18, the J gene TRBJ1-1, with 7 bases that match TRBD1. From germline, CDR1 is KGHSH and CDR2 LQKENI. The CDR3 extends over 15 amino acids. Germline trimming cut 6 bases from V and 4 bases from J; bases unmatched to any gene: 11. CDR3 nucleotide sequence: TGTGCCAGCTCCCGGACAGGATCCGGGAGCACTGAAGCTTTCTTT. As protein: CASSRTGSGSTEAFF.

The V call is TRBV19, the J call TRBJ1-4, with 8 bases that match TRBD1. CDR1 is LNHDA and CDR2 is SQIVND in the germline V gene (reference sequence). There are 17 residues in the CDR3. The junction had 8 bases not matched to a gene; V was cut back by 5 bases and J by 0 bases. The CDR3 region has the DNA TGTGCCAGTAGTGGGGGACAGGACTACCCAACTAATGAAAAACTGTTTTTT. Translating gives CASSGGQDYPTNEKLFF.

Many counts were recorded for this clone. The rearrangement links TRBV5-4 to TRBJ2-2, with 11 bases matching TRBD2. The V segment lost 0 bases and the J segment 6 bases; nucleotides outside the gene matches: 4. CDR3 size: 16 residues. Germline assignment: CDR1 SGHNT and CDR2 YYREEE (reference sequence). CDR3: CASSLGLSGRAGELFF. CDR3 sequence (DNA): TGTGCCAGCAGCTTGGGTCTTAGCGGGAGGGCCGGGGAGCTGTTTTTT.

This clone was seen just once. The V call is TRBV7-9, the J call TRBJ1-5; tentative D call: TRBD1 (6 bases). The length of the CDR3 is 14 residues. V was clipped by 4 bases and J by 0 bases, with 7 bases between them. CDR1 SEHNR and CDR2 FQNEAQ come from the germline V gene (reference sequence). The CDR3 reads CASSSQGSNQPQHF. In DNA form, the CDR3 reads TGTGCCAGCAGCTCACAGGGTAGCAATCAGCCCCAGCATTTT.

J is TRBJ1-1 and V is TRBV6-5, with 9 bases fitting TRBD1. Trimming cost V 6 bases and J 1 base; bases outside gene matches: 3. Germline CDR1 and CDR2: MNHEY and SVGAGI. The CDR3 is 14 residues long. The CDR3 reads CASRLQGANTEAFF. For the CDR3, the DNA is TGTGCCAGCAGATTACAGGGGGCGAACACTGAAGCTTTCTTT.

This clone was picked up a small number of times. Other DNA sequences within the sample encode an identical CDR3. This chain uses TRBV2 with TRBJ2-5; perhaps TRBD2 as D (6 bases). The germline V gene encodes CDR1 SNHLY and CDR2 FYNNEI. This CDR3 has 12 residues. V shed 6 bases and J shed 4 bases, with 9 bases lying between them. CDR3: CASSGSGETQYF. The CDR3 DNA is TGTGCCAGCAGCGGTAGCGGAGAGACCCAGTACTTC.

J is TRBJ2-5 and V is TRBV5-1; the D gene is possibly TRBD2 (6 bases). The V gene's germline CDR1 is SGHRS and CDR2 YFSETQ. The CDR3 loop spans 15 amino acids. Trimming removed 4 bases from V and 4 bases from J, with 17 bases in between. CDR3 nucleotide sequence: TGCGCCAGCAGCAGGGAGGTGGGGATATTAGAGACCCAGTACTTC. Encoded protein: CASSREVGILETQYF. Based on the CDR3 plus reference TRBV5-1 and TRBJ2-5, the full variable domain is KAGVTQTPRYLIKTRGQQVTLSCSPISGHRSVSWYQQTPGQGLQFLFEYFSETQRNKGNFPGRFSGRQFSNSRSEMNVSTLELGDSALYLCASSREVGILETQYFGPGTRLLVL.

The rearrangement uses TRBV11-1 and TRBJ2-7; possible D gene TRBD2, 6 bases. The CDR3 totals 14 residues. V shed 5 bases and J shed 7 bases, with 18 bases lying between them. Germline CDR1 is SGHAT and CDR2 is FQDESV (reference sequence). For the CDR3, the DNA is TGTGCCAGCAGCACGAGTCGGGACTCCAGGGAGCAGTACTTC. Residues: CASSTSRDSREQYF.

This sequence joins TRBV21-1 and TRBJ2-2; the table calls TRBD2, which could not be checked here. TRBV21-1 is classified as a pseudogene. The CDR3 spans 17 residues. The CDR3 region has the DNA TGTGCCAGCAGCAAAAAAGGGACTAGCGGGGGGACCGGGGAGCTGTTTTTT. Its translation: CASSKKGTSGGTGELFF.

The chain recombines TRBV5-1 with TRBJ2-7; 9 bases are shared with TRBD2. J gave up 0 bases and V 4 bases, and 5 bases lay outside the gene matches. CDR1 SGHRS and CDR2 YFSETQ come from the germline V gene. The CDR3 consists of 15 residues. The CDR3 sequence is CASSQDSGSSYEQYF. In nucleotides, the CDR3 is TGCGCCAGCAGCCAGGATAGCGGGAGCTCCTACGAGCAGTACTTC.

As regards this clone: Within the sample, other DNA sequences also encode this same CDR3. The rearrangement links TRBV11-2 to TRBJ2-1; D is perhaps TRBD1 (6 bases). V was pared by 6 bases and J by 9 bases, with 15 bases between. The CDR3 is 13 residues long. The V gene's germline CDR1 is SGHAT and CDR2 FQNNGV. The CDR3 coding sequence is TGTGCCAGCAGGGATACAGGGACCGGTGAGCAGTTCTTC. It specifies CASRDTGTGEQFF.

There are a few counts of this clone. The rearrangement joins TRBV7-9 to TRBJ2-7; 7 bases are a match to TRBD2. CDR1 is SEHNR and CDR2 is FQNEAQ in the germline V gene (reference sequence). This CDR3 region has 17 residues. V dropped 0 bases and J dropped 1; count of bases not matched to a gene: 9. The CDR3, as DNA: TGTGCCAGCAGCTTAGCGCAGTGGGCGGGAGCATCCTACGAGCAGTACTTC. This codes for CASSLAQWAGASYEQYF.

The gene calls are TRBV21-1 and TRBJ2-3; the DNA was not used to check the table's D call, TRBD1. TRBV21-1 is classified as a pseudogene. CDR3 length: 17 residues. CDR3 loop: CASSKGGQGKSTDTQYF. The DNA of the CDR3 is TGTGCCAGCAGCAAAGGGGGACAGGGGAAAAGCACAGATACGCAGTATTTT.

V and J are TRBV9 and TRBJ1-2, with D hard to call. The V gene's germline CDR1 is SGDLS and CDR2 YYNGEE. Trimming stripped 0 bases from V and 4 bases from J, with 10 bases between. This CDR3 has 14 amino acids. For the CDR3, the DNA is TGTGCCAGCAGCGTAGATGCGGGAGGCTATGGCTACACCTTC. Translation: CASSVDAGGYGYTF.

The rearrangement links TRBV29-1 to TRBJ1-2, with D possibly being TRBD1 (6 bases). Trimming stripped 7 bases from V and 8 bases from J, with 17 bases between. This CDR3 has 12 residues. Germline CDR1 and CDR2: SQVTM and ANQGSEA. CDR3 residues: CSDRQDLYGYTF. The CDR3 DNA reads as TGCAGCGATCGACAGGATTTATACGGCTACACCTTC.

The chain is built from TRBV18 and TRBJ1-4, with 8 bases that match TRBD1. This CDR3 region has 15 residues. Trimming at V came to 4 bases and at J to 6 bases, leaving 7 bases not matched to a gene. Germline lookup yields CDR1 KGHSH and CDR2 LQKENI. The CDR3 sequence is CASSRGQGSHEKLFF. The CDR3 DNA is TGTGCCAGCTCACGCGGACAGGGCTCCCATGAAAAACTGTTTTTT.

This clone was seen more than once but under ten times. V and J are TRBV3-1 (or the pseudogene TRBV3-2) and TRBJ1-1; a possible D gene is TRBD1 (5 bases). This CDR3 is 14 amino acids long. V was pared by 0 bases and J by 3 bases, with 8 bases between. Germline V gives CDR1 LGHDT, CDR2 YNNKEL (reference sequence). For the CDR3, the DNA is TGTGCCAGCAGCCAAGAGTTCAGGGACACTGAAGCTTTCTTT. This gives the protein CASSQEFRDTEAFF.

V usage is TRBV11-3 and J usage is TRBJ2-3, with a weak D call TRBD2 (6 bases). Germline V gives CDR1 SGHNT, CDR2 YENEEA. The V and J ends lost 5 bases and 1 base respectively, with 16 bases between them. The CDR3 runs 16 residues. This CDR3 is CASSPRSGSGTDTQYF. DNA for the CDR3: TGTGCCAGCAGCCCCCGTAGCGGATCGGGCACAGATACGCAGTATTTT.

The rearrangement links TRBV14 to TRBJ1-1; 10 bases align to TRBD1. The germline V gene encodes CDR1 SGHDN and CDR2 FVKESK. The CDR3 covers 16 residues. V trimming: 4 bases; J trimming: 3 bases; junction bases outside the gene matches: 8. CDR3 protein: CASSLYAGQGHTEAFF. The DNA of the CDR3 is TGTGCCAGCAGCCTATATGCGGGACAGGGGCACACTGAAGCTTTCTTT. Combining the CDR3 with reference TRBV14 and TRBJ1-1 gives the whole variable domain EAGVTQFPSHSVIEKGQTVTLRCDPISGHDNLYWYRRVMGKEIKFLLHFVKESKQDESGMPNNRFLAERTGGTYSTLKVQPAELEDSGVYFCASSLYAGQGHTEAFFGQGTRLTVV.

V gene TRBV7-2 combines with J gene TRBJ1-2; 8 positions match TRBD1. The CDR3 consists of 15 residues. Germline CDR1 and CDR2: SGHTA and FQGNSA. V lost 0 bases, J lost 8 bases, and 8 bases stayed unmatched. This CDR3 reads CASSLALTGVGGYTF. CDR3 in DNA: TGTGCCAGCAGCTTAGCACTGACAGGGGTTGGCGGCTACACCTTC.

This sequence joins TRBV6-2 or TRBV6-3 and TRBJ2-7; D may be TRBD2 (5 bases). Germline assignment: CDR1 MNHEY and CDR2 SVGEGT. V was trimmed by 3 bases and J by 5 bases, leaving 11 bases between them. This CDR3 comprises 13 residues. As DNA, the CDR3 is TGTGCCAGCAGTTATATCTCGGGGAACGAGCAGTACTTC. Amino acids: CASSYISGNEQYF.

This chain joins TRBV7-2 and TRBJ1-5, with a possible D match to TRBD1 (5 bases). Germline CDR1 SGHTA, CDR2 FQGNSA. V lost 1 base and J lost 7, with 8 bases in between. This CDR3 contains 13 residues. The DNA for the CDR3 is TGTGCCAGCAGCTTAGGGGGGGAACAGCCCCAGCATTTT. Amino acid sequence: CASSLGGEQPQHF.

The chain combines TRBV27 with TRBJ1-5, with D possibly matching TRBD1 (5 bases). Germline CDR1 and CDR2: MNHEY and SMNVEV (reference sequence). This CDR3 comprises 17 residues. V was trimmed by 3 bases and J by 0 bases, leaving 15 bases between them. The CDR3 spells CASSLGGVTSSNQPQHF. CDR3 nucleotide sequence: TGTGCCAGCAGTTTGGGAGGGGTCACATCTAGCAATCAGCCCCAGCATTTT.